This T cell receptor (beta chain) stems from a study of T cell responses to AZD1222 COVID-19 vaccine. General study results and limits: The donors showed a predominance of white British ancestry and of females, with possible underestimation of clonal diversity.

On this clone itself: Its antigen is not known.

Method: immunoSEQ multiplex PCR; TCRdb's copy keeps in-frame clones and lacks some. This sample has approximately 140,000 clones, with 90% found just once. Second doses were pooled across both intervals (about 4 or about 12 weeks). This clonotype was sampled from an adult who received the AZD1222 COVID-19 vaccine. The sequencing used peripheral blood, collected 28 days after the second AZD1222 dose.

The DNA of the CDR3 is TGTGCCAGCAACCTACAGGGGCGCAGCAATCAGCCCCAGCATTTT. Its translation is CASNLQGRSNQPQHF. J is TRBJ1-5 and V is TRBV9, with 7 bases matching TRBD1. The germline V gene encodes CDR1 SGDLS and CDR2 YYNGEE. The junction had 7 bases not matched to a gene; V was cut back by 6 bases and J by 1 base. This CDR3 has 15 residues.